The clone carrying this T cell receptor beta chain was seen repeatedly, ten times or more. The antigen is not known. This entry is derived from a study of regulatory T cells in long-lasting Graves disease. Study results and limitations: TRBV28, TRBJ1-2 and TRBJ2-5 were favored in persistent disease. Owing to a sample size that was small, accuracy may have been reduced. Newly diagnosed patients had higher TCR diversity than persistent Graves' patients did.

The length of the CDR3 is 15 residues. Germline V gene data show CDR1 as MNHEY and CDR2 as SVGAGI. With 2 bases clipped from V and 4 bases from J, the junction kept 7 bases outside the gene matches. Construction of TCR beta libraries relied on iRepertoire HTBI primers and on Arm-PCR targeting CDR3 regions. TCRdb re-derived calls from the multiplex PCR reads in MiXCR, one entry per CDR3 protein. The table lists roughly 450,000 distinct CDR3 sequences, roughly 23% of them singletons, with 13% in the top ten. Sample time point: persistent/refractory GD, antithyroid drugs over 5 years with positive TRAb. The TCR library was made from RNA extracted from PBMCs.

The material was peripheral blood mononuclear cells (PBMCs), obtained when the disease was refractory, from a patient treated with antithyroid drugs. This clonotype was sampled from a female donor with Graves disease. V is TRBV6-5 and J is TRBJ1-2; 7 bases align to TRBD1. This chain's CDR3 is CASSYPGQALYGYTF. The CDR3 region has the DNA TGTGCCAGCAGTTACCCTGGACAGGCCCTCTATGGCTACACCTTC.